This TCR beta chain was identified in a study of blood T cell repertoires in COVID-19. Using immunoSEQ multiplex PCR, the repertoire was profiled, and TCRdb retains in-frame clones only, with some absent. This table holds a few hundred thousand clones, 70% to 90% found once. CDR1 is SEHNR and CDR2 is FQNEAQ in the germline V gene (reference sequence). V lost 0 bases and J lost 5, with 10 bases in between. CDR3 size: 14 residues. Sequenced: peripheral blood. This receptor was taken from a man in his late teens or twenties with active or convalescent COVID-19. The genes are TRBV7-9 and TRBJ1-1; D remains unclear. The CDR3 DNA is TGTGCCAGCAGCTTAGCAGATTCGGGTACTGAAGCTTTCTTT. This sequence encodes CASSLADSGTEAFF.